Described below is a single T cell receptor beta chain sequence and its context. CDR1 is LGHDT, CDR2 YNNKEL, per germline (reference sequence). V was shortened by 2 bases and J by 0 bases, with 17 bases between the two germline ends. The CDR3 contains 19 residues. This entry comes from a study of blood T cell repertoires in COVID-19. Study details: COVID-19 samples, acute and convalescent, were from the United States, Italy and Spain. T cells, B-cell-depleted T cells, or PBMCs supplied cDNA or gDNA.

Methods used by the authors: The authors estimated nucleated cell counts from reference gene primer amplification. Libraries were prepared by immunoSEQ multiplex PCR; TCRdb keeps only in-frame clonotypes and omits some of them. V and J calls plus clone size are reproduced from that table; the DNA served to infer D and trimming. The table has 40,000 to 55,000 clones, about 90% seen once. The V gene is TRBV3-1 (or the pseudogene TRBV3-2), the J gene TRBJ1-6; D possibly corresponds to TRBD1 (6 bases). This clonotype was obtained from a man between 65 and 85 years old with active COVID-19. Sequencing input: peripheral blood. This chain's CDR3 is CASSQSPGTSSSYNSPLHF. The CDR3 nucleotides read TGTGCCAGCAGCCAATCGCCCGGGACATCGAGCTCCTATAATTCACCCCTCCACTTT.